This TCR beta chain was sequenced during a study of blood T cell repertoires in COVID-19. The wider study: PBMCs, B-cell-depleted T cells, or T cells were the source of the cDNA or gDNA that made up the material.

Residents of around 24 US areas, aged roughly 18 to 95 years, made up the participants. Participants reported their clinical history, and cohort assignment relied on those reports. Clones were read by immunoSEQ multiplex PCR, and TCRdb kept only the in-frame ones, dropping some. The table lists about 310,000 clones, about nine tenths of them singletons. CDR3 length equals 15 residues. Trimming removed 3 bases at V and 3 bases at J, with 9 bases between. The germline V gene encodes CDR1 SGHTA and CDR2 FQGNSA. The source is a woman in her thirties or forties who had recovered from COVID-19. The rearrangement joins TRBV7-2 to TRBJ1-6; D remains unclear. The sequenced sample consisted of PBMCs or T cells enriched from blood (not recorded which). The CDR3 sequence is CASSFWQFYNSPLHF. DNA of the CDR3: TGTGCCAGCAGCTTTTGGCAGTTCTATAATTCACCCCTCCACTTT.